The 21 T cell receptor beta chains in this list originate from one sample, sequenced in a study of blood T cell repertoires in COVID-19. Measured with immunoSEQ multiplex PCR; TCRdb has only the in-frame clones, and not every one. Here the sample spans over 150,000 clones, 85% to 95% being singletons. Sequencing was carried out using peripheral blood. All receptors come from a man aged 50-60 years with acute or convalescent COVID-19.

The chain carries TRBV19 and TRBJ1-3, with 7 bases lining up with TRBD1. The V segment lost 6 bases and the J segment 0 bases; nucleotides outside the gene matches: 8. The CDR3 extends over 16 amino acids. CDR1 is LNHDA, CDR2 SQIVND, per germline (reference sequence). CDR3 sequence reads: CASRTRGPSSGNTIYF. The CDR3 nucleotides are TGTGCCAGTAGAACAAGGGGGCCAAGCTCTGGAAACACCATATATTTT.

The chain combines TRBV28 with TRBJ2-7; TRBD2 might be the D (5 bases). Germline CDR1 and CDR2: MDHEN and SYDVKM. The CDR3 contains 13 residues. V lost 2 bases and J lost 3, with 8 bases in between. The CDR3 spells CASSLAGLYEQYF. In DNA form, the CDR3 reads TGTGCCAGCAGTTTAGCCGGACTCTACGAGCAGTACTTC.

The chain carries TRBV6-5 and TRBJ1-6; D call uncertain. Germline V lookup: CDR1 MNHEY, CDR2 SVGAGI. The CDR3 has 15 residues. Trimming took 0 bases from V and 9 from J, leaving 12 bases between them. The CDR3 coding sequence is TGTGCCAGCAGTTACTCGGTGGTCACGGGTTCACCCCTCCACTTT. Its protein is CASSYSVVTGSPLHF.

There are a few counts of this clone. J is TRBJ2-2 and V is TRBV5-1, with D possibly TRBD2 on 5 matching bases. The CDR3 runs to 15 residues. Looked up from germline, CDR1 is SGHRS and CDR2 is YFSETQ. Trimming took 4 bases from V and 1 from J, leaving 11 bases between them. CDR3 sequence (DNA): TGCGCCAGCAGCCGGGGAACAGTGAACACCGGGGAGCTGTTTTTT. The encoded protein is CASSRGTVNTGELFF.

The chain combines TRBV7-9 with TRBJ2-4; D call uncertain. V was cut by 1 base and J by 15 bases, with 13 bases left in between. CDR1 is SEHNR, CDR2 FQNEAQ, per germline (reference sequence). The CDR3 spans 12 residues. In nucleotides, the CDR3 is TGTGCCAGCAGCTTAGAGCCGTTAGTTCTGTACTTC. It is translated as CASSLEPLVLYF.

The chain recombines TRBV4-1 with TRBJ2-3; 9 nucleotides align to TRBD1. Germline-derived CDR1 and CDR2 are MGHRA and YSYEKL. CDR3 size: 15 residues. The V gene end was trimmed by 1 base and the J gene end by 3 bases; junction bases not matched to a gene: 2. CDR3 loop: CASSQGDRATDTQYF. The CDR3 coding sequence is TGCGCCAGCAGCCAAGGGGACAGGGCGACAGATACGCAGTATTTT.

The rearrangement joins TRBV7-2 to TRBJ2-5; D perhaps matches TRBD1 (6 bases). V gave up 1 base and J gave up 5 bases, with 23 bases separating them. The CDR3 is made up of 18 amino acids. In germline, CDR1 is SGHTA, CDR2 FQGNSA. The CDR3 region is CASSLEGNRVGPRETQYF. Here the CDR3 DNA reads TGTGCCAGCAGCTTAGAAGGGAACAGGGTCGGGCCGCGGGAGACCCAGTACTTC.

The chain recombines TRBV28 with TRBJ1-5, with D maybe TRBD1 (5 bases). Deletions cut 7 bases from V and 7 bases from J, with 11 bases between. Germline CDR1 MDHEN, CDR2 SYDVKM. The CDR3 has 12 amino acids. CDR3 in DNA: TGTGCCAGCACCAGGGCTGGACAGCCCCAGCATTTT. As protein: CASTRAGQPQHF.

V gene TRBV16 combines with J gene TRBJ1-3; D possibly corresponds to TRBD1 (6 bases). Trimming took off 5 bases at V and 7 bases at J, with 24 bases between the two ends. The length of the CDR3 is 17 residues. CDR1 and CDR2 (germline): KGHSY, FQNENV. CDR3 bases: TGTGCCAGCAGCTCTACAACAGGGATTTCTCTGGGGAACACCATATATTTT. Translated: CASSSTTGISLGNTIYF.

The table lists this clone with a few counts. V gene TRBV7-9 combines with J gene TRBJ1-3; D remains unclear. This CDR3 comprises 12 residues. V was shortened by 5 bases and J by 2 bases, with 4 bases between the two germline ends. CDR1 SEHNR and CDR2 FQNEAQ come from the germline V gene (reference sequence). As DNA, the CDR3 is TGTGCCAGCAGCGGGCCTGGAAACACCATATATTTT. The encoded protein is CASSGPGNTIYF.

CDR3 region: CASSTTPNTEAFF. In DNA, the CDR3 is TGTGCCAGTAGCACTACACCGAACACTGAAGCTTTCTTT. The rearrangement uses TRBV19 and TRBJ1-1; D gene unclear. The V gene lost 6 bases and the J gene lost 1 base, with 9 bases spanning the gap. The CDR3 length is 13 residues. Per the germline V gene, CDR1 is LNHDA and CDR2 is SQIVND (reference sequence). The full variable domain, with the rest looked up from reference TRBV19 and TRBJ1-1, is DGGITQSPKYLFRKEGQNVTLSCEQNLNHDAMYWYRQDPGQGLRLIYYSQIVNDFQKGDIAEGYSVSREKKESFPLTVTSAQKNPTAFYLCASSTTPNTEAFFGQGTRLTVV.

CDR3 residues: CASQGTGNTIYF. For the CDR3, the DNA is TGTGCCTCCCAGGGGACTGGAAACACCATATATTTT. The chain is built from TRBV9 and TRBJ1-3, with a weak D call TRBD1 (6 bases). V lost 10 bases and J lost 2, with 10 bases in between. Germline V CDR1 and CDR2: SGDLS, YYNGEE. The CDR3 extends over 12 amino acids.

The chain links TRBV3-1 (or the pseudogene TRBV3-2) to TRBJ1-6, with D possibly TRBD1 on 5 matching bases. Germline V gene sequence: CDR1 LGHDT, CDR2 YNNKEL (reference sequence). This CDR3 contains 16 residues. Trimming took 0 bases from V and 7 from J, leaving 13 bases between them. CDR3 nucleotides: TGTGCCAGCAGCCAAGAATGGGGCAGGGTGAATTCACCCCTCCACTTT. It yields the protein CASSQEWGRVNSPLHF.

The gene calls are TRBV5-1 and TRBJ1-5, with D tentatively TRBD1 (6 bases). The CDR3 contains 15 residues. CDR1 and CDR2 (germline): SGHRS, YFSETQ. V was shortened by 0 bases and J by 4 bases, with 11 bases between the two germline ends. For the CDR3, the DNA is TGCGCCAGCAGCTTGGAGGGACACCTTAATCAGCCCCAGCATTTT. It specifies CASSLEGHLNQPQHF.

The rearrangement joins TRBV5-4 to TRBJ2-3; 7 bases are shared with TRBD2. Germline V gene data show CDR1 as SGHNT and CDR2 as YYREEE (reference sequence). The V gene end was trimmed by 0 bases and the J gene end by 5 bases; junction bases not matched to a gene: 9. There are 16 residues in the CDR3. The CDR3 sequence is CASSLEAGRLLDTQYF. CDR3 in DNA: TGTGCCAGCAGCTTGGAAGCGGGAAGGTTATTAGATACGCAGTATTTT.

The chain recombines TRBV3-1 (or the pseudogene TRBV3-2) with TRBJ1-3, with D hard to call. The CDR3 sequence is 14 residues long. Germline V gene data show CDR1 as LGHDT and CDR2 as YNNKEL (reference sequence). V shed 4 bases and J shed 0 bases, with 7 bases lying between them. CDR3 in DNA: TGTGCCAGCAGCCCAGTGTCCTCTGGAAACACCATATATTTT. This gives the protein CASSPVSSGNTIYF.

V usage is TRBV4-1 and J usage is TRBJ1-6; 9 nucleotides align to TRBD1. The CDR3 is 17 amino acids. The germline V gene encodes CDR1 MGHRA and CDR2 YSYEKL. V dropped 2 bases and J dropped 13; count of bases not matched to a gene: 15. The DNA of the CDR3 is TGCGCCAGCAGCCAAACCACCCGGGACAGGGTCTTTTACCCCCTCCACTTT. This sequence encodes CASSQTTRDRVFYPLHF.

The gene calls are TRBV5-1 and TRBJ2-7; 7 bases match TRBD1. The trim removed 4 bases at V and 3 bases at J, leaving 7 bases unmatched. CDR3 size: 14 residues. The germline V gene has CDR1 SGHRS and CDR2 YFSETQ. CDR3 in amino acids: CASSTGQEFYEQYF. CDR3 in DNA: TGCGCCAGCAGCACCGGACAGGAGTTCTACGAGCAGTACTTC.

The CDR3 loop is CASSYVAGGRELFF. CDR3 sequence (DNA): TGTGCCAGCAGCTACGTAGCGGGGGGCCGGGAGCTGTTTTTT. The chain has TRBV6-6 and TRBJ2-2; TRBD2 matches at 10 bases. Germline V gene lookup returns CDR1 MNHNY and CDR2 SVGAGI (reference sequence). The CDR3 runs 14 residues. V lost 6 bases, J lost 9 bases, and 7 bases stayed unmatched.

J is TRBJ1-5 and V is TRBV15; D is uncertain. The CDR3 runs to 16 residues. Trimming removed 2 bases at V and 4 bases at J, with 15 bases between. Germline values: CDR1 LNHNV, CDR2 YYDKDF (reference sequence). CDR3 loop: CATSRNDRVVNQPQHF. Here the CDR3 DNA reads TGTGCCACCAGCAGAAATGATCGGGTAGTTAATCAGCCCCAGCATTTT.

V and J are TRBV5-6 and TRBJ1-5; perhaps TRBD1 as D (6 bases). Looked up from germline, CDR1 is SGHDT and CDR2 is YYEEEE. V lost 4 bases and J 7 bases, leaving 18 bases between the germline ends. CDR3 size: 15 residues. CDR3 DNA: TGTGCCAGCAGCCGAAGGGAGGGGGTCGGACAGCCCCAGCATTTT. Protein sequence: CASSRREGVGQPQHF.